One sample yielded the 27 T cell receptor beta chains listed below, sequenced in a study of shared clonotypes between healthy human individuals. Sequencing was performed with immunoSEQ multiplex PCR; in TCRdb, only in-frame clones are kept and a portion is missing. This repertoire shows fewer than 2.5 million clones, more than 85% found once; its top ten account for 0.36%. Sequenced: naive CD4+ T cells from PBMCs. Subset described: CD45RA+ positively selected. These receptors all stem from a man between 18 and 35 years old in good health. Some clones in this sample may be carry-over from other donors' samples.

V gene TRBV7-6 combines with J gene TRBJ2-3; D call uncertain. V shed 2 bases and J shed 0 bases, with 9 bases lying between them. From germline, CDR1 is SGHVS and CDR2 FNYEAQ. The CDR3 has 15 amino acids. The CDR3 bases are TGTGCCAGCAGCTTACGGCACGAGAGCACAGATACGCAGTATTTT. Its protein is CASSLRHESTDTQYF.

DNA for the CDR3: TGTGCCAGCTCACCGTTGCCCACTGGGGCCAACGTCCTGACTTTC. This encodes CASSPLPTGANVLTF. The chain employs TRBV18 and TRBJ2-6; D is unclear. The CDR3 length is 15 residues. CDR1 and CDR2 from the germline V gene are KGHSH and LQKENI. Trimming took off 3 bases at V and 2 bases at J, with 8 bases between the two ends.

The chain links TRBV10-1 to TRBJ2-3, with TRBD2 identical over 7 bases. The germline CDR1 and CDR2 sequences are WNHNN and SYGVQD (reference sequence). The CDR3 runs 16 residues. V lost 6 bases to trimming and J lost 3 bases; unmatched junction nucleotides: 12. CDR3 DNA: TGCGCCAGCAGCGCCCCGGGCGGGAGTCTAACAGATACGCAGTATTTT. Translated: CASSAPGGSLTDTQYF.

This clone was seen more than once but under ten times. The chain joins TRBV7-3 to TRBJ1-1, with D possibly being TRBD1 (5 bases). The germline CDR1 and CDR2 sequences are SGHTA and FQGTGA. This CDR3 region has 15 residues. The germline V and J ends were trimmed by 4 bases and 0 bases, with 12 bases remaining between them. This CDR3 reads CASSSLGVMNTEAFF. The CDR3 region has the DNA TGTGCCAGCAGCTCCTTAGGGGTCATGAACACTGAAGCTTTCTTT.

As for this clone: The junction departs from the called germline gene at one end, perhaps through a read error. V and J are TRBV19 and TRBJ1-2; the D gene is possibly TRBD1 (5 bases). This CDR3 is built from 13 residues. Germline V gene data show CDR1 as LNHDA and CDR2 as SQIVND (reference sequence). The CDR3 here is CATGSPPNDRDVF. The CDR3 nucleotides read TGTGCCACCGGCTCCCCCCCGAATGACCGGGACGTCTTC.

V and J are TRBV29-1 and TRBJ1-3; 9 nucleotides line up with TRBD1. CDR1 SQVTM and CDR2 ANQGSEA come from the germline V gene. The CDR3 is 15 amino acids. V shed 4 bases and J 0 bases; nucleotides not matched to a gene: 4. In DNA form, the CDR3 reads TGCAGCGTTGGGGACAGGGCCATCTCTGGAAACACCATATATTTT. Amino acid sequence: CSVGDRAISGNTIYF.

The V and J genes are TRBV30 and TRBJ1-5, with unresolved D. This CDR3 comprises 16 residues. In germline, CDR1 is GTSNPN, CDR2 SVGIG (reference sequence). Trimming took off 2 bases at V and 3 bases at J, with 17 bases between the two ends. In DNA form, the CDR3 reads TGTGCCTGGAGTCTCTCGGGTGCACAGTACAATCAGCCCCAGCATTTT. This codes for CAWSLSGAQYNQPQHF. The full variable domain, its missing parts supplied by reference TRBV30 and TRBJ1-5, is SQTIHQWPATLVQPVGSPLSLECTVEGTSNPNLYWYRQAAGRGLQLLFYSVGIGQISSEVPQNLSASRPQDRQFILSSKKLLLSDSGFYLCAWSLSGAQYNQPQHFGDGTRLSIL.

This rearrangement joins TRBV7-9 to TRBJ2-4, with D hard to call. Per germline, CDR1 SEHNR and CDR2 FQNEAQ (reference sequence). There are 16 residues in the CDR3. The V end lost 5 bases, the J end lost 7 bases, and 21 bases lay between the germline ends. CDR3 loop: CASSPRYEWVGNIQYF. The CDR3, as DNA: TGTGCCAGCAGCCCCCGTTACGAGTGGGTGGGGAACATTCAGTACTTC.

This chain joins TRBV6-1 and TRBJ1-2; 7 nucleotides match TRBD1. Germline assignment: CDR1 MNHNS and CDR2 SASEGT. CDR3 length equals 13 residues. V dropped 6 bases and J dropped 6; count of bases not matched to a gene: 7. Written as DNA, the CDR3 is TGTGCCAGCAGAAAATCAGGGGGAGATGGCTACACCTTC. Encoded protein: CASRKSGGDGYTF.

V is TRBV7-2 and J is TRBJ2-2; 13 bases fit TRBD2. CDR3 length equals 16 residues. CDR1 SGHTA and CDR2 FQGNSA come from the germline V gene. Trimming cost V 1 base and J 13 bases; bases outside gene matches: 9. The CDR3 DNA reads TGTGCCAGCAGCTTAGACGGGACTAGCGGGACCCTTAGGCTGTTTTTT. Translated, it gives CASSLDGTSGTLRLFF.

The rearrangement links TRBV2 to TRBJ2-3, with D unclear. This CDR3 region has 16 residues. The V end lost 1 base, the J end lost 0 bases, and 11 bases lay between the germline ends. The germline V gene encodes CDR1 SNHLY and CDR2 FYNNEI. The CDR3 bases are TGTGCCAGCAGTGAAGGCCGAGCCACTAGCACAGATACGCAGTATTTT. It encodes CASSEGRATSTDTQYF. The complete variable domain, with remaining parts taken from reference TRBV2 and TRBJ2-3, reads EPEVTQTPSHQVTQMGQEVILRCVPISNHLYFYWYRQILGQKVEFLVSFYNNEISEKSEIFDDQFSVERPDGSNFTLKIRSTKLEDSAMYFCASSEGRATSTDTQYFGPGTRLTVL.

This clone appeared a single time. The chain couples TRBV28 to TRBJ1-2; possible D gene TRBD1, 6 bases. Per the germline V gene, CDR1 is MDHEN and CDR2 is SYDVKM. The CDR3 sequence is 13 residues long. V was pared by 5 bases and J by 8 bases, with 15 bases between. The CDR3 is CASSPQGVEGYTF. The CDR3 DNA reads TGTGCCAGCAGTCCACAGGGAGTAGAAGGCTACACCTTC.

This clone came up once. The rearrangement uses TRBV28 and TRBJ2-7, with 8 nucleotides matching TRBD1. The CDR3 spans 14 residues. The V segment lost 4 bases and the J segment 5 bases; nucleotides outside the gene matches: 7. Germline-derived CDR1 and CDR2 are MDHEN and SYDVKM. The CDR3 DNA follows: TGTGCCAGCAGTTACCCCGACAGGGGCCACGAGCAGTACTTC. Amino acid sequence: CASSYPDRGHEQYF.

This clone was detected once. The rearrangement links TRBV28 to TRBJ1-2; possibly TRBD1 for D (5 bases). CDR1 is MDHEN and CDR2 is SYDVKM in the germline V gene. V shed 7 bases and J shed 4 bases, with 22 bases lying between them. The CDR3 runs to 16 residues. CDR3 loop: CASTNWGGLPLYGYTF. The DNA for the CDR3 is TGTGCCAGCACCAACTGGGGGGGACTACCACTCTATGGCTACACCTTC.

J is TRBJ2-3 and V is TRBV7-2; D is undetermined. The CDR3 is 14 residues long. Trimming took off 1 base at V and 2 bases at J, with 7 bases between the two ends. CDR1 is SGHTA and CDR2 is FQGNSA in the germline V gene. This CDR3 reads CASSLVISTDTQYF. As DNA, the CDR3 is TGTGCCAGCAGCTTAGTTATCTCCACAGATACGCAGTATTTT.

J is TRBJ2-6 and V is TRBV7-6; D remains unclear. The V end lost 0 bases, the J end lost 12 bases, and 12 bases lay between the germline ends. Per the germline V gene, CDR1 is SGHVS and CDR2 is FNYEAQ. The CDR3 length is 14 residues. The CDR3 region is CASSLAYRVGVLTF. CDR3 nucleotides: TGTGCCAGCAGCTTAGCGTACCGCGTGGGCGTCCTGACTTTC.

This clone has only one observation. The chain recombines TRBV6-5 with TRBJ1-5, with TRBD1 matching over 10 bases. With V trimmed by 5 bases and J by 5 bases, 3 bases remained unmatched. This CDR3 region has 14 residues. Germline assignment: CDR1 MNHEY and CDR2 SVGAGI. In DNA, the CDR3 is TGTGCCAGCAGTCAGACAGGGGGCTATCAGCCCCAGCATTTT. It translates to CASSQTGGYQPQHF.

CDR3 residues: CASSFARAAGDNYGYTF. In nucleotides, the CDR3 is TGTGCCAGCAGTTTTGCCCGAGCGGCAGGGGATAACTATGGCTACACCTTC. The chain combines TRBV28 with TRBJ1-2; a weak D match, TRBD1 (6 bases). V gave up 3 bases and J gave up 1 base, with 18 bases separating them. CDR3 length equals 17 residues. The germline CDR1 and CDR2 sequences are MDHEN and SYDVKM.

The gene calls are TRBV28 and TRBJ1-5; 7 nucleotides align to TRBD1. The germline V gene encodes CDR1 MDHEN and CDR2 SYDVKM. The CDR3 is made up of 14 amino acids. V trimming: 5 bases; J trimming: 0 bases; junction bases outside the gene matches: 1. In DNA, the CDR3 is TGTGCCAGCAGTAACAGGGGTAGCAATCAGCCCCAGCATTTT. Translation gives CASSNRGSNQPQHF.

Concerning this clone: At the DNA level, this CDR3 is encoded by other sequences in the same sample as well. The V call is TRBV18, the J call TRBJ2-7; D assignment may be TRBD1 or TRBD2 (5 bases each). The V gene lost 2 bases and the J gene lost 0 bases, with 8 bases spanning the gap. This CDR3 region has 14 residues. From germline, CDR1 is KGHSH and CDR2 LQKENI. The CDR3 here is CASSPGGTSYEQYF. Written as DNA, the CDR3 is TGTGCCAGCTCACCAGGGGGAACCTCCTACGAGCAGTACTTC. The variable domain in full, with the rest retrieved from reference TRBV18 and TRBJ2-7, is NAGVMQNPRHLVRRRGQEARLRCSPMKGHSHVYWYRQLPEEGLKFMVYLQKENIIDESGMPKERFSAEFPKEGPSILRIQQVVRGDSAAYFCASSPGGTSYEQYFGPGTRLTVT.

This clone was found once. The J gene is TRBJ2-3, the V gene TRBV7-9; D gene uncertain. There are 13 residues in the CDR3. CDR1 and CDR2 from the germline V gene are SEHNR and FQNEAQ (reference sequence). Trimming cost V 5 bases and J 3 bases, with 9 bases left between them. The DNA for the CDR3 is TGTGCCAGCAGCCCAGCTGTGACAGATACGCAGTATTTT. It translates to CASSPAVTDTQYF.

This chain connects TRBV27 to TRBJ1-1, with a weak D call TRBD1 (6 bases). The V end was cut by 5 bases, the J end by 0 bases, with 13 bases between. The CDR3 is made up of 15 amino acids. Looked up from germline, CDR1 is MNHEY and CDR2 is SMNVEV (reference sequence). Here the CDR3 reads CASSGGRAMNTEAFF. CDR3 DNA: TGTGCCAGCAGTGGGGGGCGAGCCATGAACACTGAAGCTTTCTTT.

This clone was detected only once. The V and J genes are TRBV10-3 and TRBJ2-1, with 11 positions matching TRBD2. CDR1 is ENHRY, CDR2 SYGVKD, per germline. V was pared by 0 bases and J by 8 bases, with 3 bases of the junction left unmatched. The CDR3 is made up of 15 amino acids. The CDR3 loop is CAISESSGRAHEQFF. For the CDR3, the DNA is TGTGCCATCAGTGAGTCTAGCGGGAGGGCCCATGAGCAGTTCTTC.

The chain links TRBV27 to TRBJ1-2; tentative D call: TRBD1 (5 bases). CDR1 and CDR2 (germline): MNHEY, SMNVEV (reference sequence). Trimming shortened V by 7 bases and J by 3 bases, and 15 bases separated the two germline ends. The CDR3 is 14 amino acids. The CDR3 loop reads CASKQDYYDYGYTF. CDR3 coding DNA: TGTGCCAGCAAACAGGATTATTACGACTATGGCTACACCTTC.

As for this clone: Within the sample, other DNA sequences also encode this same CDR3. The rearrangement joins TRBV7-2 to TRBJ1-1; 10 nucleotides align to TRBD1. This CDR3 has 14 residues. With V trimmed by 5 bases and J by 4 bases, 4 bases remained unmatched. CDR1 and CDR2 (germline): SGHTA, FQGNSA. CDR3 residues: CASSPRQGATEAFF. The DNA of the CDR3 is TGTGCCAGCAGCCCGAGACAGGGGGCCACTGAAGCTTTCTTT.

V usage is TRBV2 and J usage is TRBJ1-2, with TRBD1 identical over 8 bases. The trim removed 7 bases at V and 10 bases at J, leaving 14 bases unmatched. This CDR3 has 14 residues. The germline CDR1 and CDR2 sequences are SNHLY and FYNNEI. Here the CDR3 reads CASTTGQGRSVYTF. For the CDR3, the DNA is TGTGCCAGCACCACAGGACAGGGCAGAAGTGTCTACACCTTC.

The DNA for the CDR3 is TGTGCCAGCAGCCCCACTCAGGCGGCAAGCCTGGACATTCAGTACTTC. The encoded protein is CASSPTQAASLDIQYF. The rearrangement links TRBV7-2 to TRBJ2-4; D not resolved. V was cut by 5 bases and J by 8 bases, with 22 bases left in between. The CDR3 is 16 residues long. The V gene's germline CDR1 is SGHTA and CDR2 FQGNSA.